These 17 T cell receptor beta chains were all obtained from the same sample, sequenced in a study of cytomegalovirus exposure and HLA in healthy donors. Researchers ran the PCR with 60 Vbeta and 13 Jbeta primers. Using immunoSEQ multiplex PCR, the repertoire was profiled, and TCRdb retains in-frame clones only, with some absent. This table holds around 160,000 clones, 75% to 80% found once. Sequencing used PBMCs. The source of these receptors is a man aged 50 to 59 in good health and CMV-seropositive.

V gene TRBV28 combines with J gene TRBJ1-1; 9 positions agree with TRBD1. The CDR3 runs 15 residues. Trimming took 6 bases from V and 5 from J; bases not matched to a gene: 10. Per germline, CDR1 MDHEN and CDR2 SYDVKM. CDR3 amino acids: CASSSGQGWKTEAFF. CDR3 coding DNA: TGTGCCAGCAGCAGTGGACAGGGGTGGAAAACTGAAGCTTTCTTT.

The V call is TRBV9, the J call TRBJ1-4; D may be TRBD1 (6 bases). Trimming removed 0 bases from V and 0 bases from J, with 9 bases in between. Germline CDR1 reads SGDLS; CDR2 reads YYNGEE. The CDR3 length is 16 residues. CDR3 DNA sequence: TGTGCCAGCAGCGTAGCACAGGGACCAACTAATGAAAAACTGTTTTTT. This codes for CASSVAQGPTNEKLFF.

This chain uses TRBV5-6 with TRBJ2-1; weak D call: TRBD2 (5 bases). This CDR3 is built from 13 residues. The V gene lost 4 bases and the J gene lost 4 bases, with 9 bases spanning the gap. Germline assignment: CDR1 SGHDT and CDR2 YYEEEE. The CDR3 DNA is TGTGCCAGCAGCCCGGGATCGTACAATGAGCAGTTCTTC. Its translation: CASSPGSYNEQFF. Combining the CDR3 with reference TRBV5-6 and TRBJ2-1 gives the whole variable domain DAGVTQSPTHLIKTRGQQVTLRCSPKSGHDTVSWYQQALGQGPQFIFQYYEEEERQRGNFPDRFSGHQFPNYSSELNVNALLLGDSALYLCASSPGSYNEQFFGPGTRLTVL.

The gene calls are TRBV5-1 and TRBJ2-3, with D uncertain. There are 15 residues in the CDR3. V shed 2 bases and J shed 5 bases, with 15 bases lying between them. CDR1 and CDR2 from the germline V gene are SGHRS and YFSETQ. The CDR3 coding sequence is TGCGCCAGCAGCTTAACAAGATCTTCAGGAGATACGCAGTATTTT. Translated: CASSLTRSSGDTQYF.

This chain uses TRBV25-1 with TRBJ1-5; 9 bases fit TRBD1. J was trimmed by 3 bases and V by 4 bases; bases with no gene match: 13. The CDR3 covers 18 residues. CDR1 MGHDK and CDR2 SYGVNS come from the germline V gene. The CDR3 region has the DNA TGTGCCAGCAGTGCCCCCACAGGGGGCCTACTTAACAATCAGCCCCAGCATTTT. Its protein product is CASSAPTGGLLNNQPQHF.

The chain recombines TRBV28 with TRBJ1-2; a possible D gene is TRBD1 (5 bases). Germline CDR1 and CDR2: MDHEN and SYDVKM. This CDR3 region has 15 residues. With 5 bases removed from V and 4 bases from J, the gap between germline ends came to 17 bases. The CDR3 DNA is TGTGCCAGCAGTCTGACAGCCACGGTAGCCTATGGCTACACCTTC. Residues: CASSLTATVAYGYTF.

The chain joins TRBV28 to TRBJ2-7; 7 nucleotides match TRBD2. Looked up from germline, CDR1 is MDHEN and CDR2 is SYDVKM. The CDR3 consists of 14 residues. V lost 3 bases and J lost 4; bases outside the gene matches: 6. The CDR3 spells CASSFGLAAYEQYV. The CDR3 DNA follows: TGTGCCAGCAGTTTTGGGCTAGCGGCGTACGAGCAGTACGTC.

This clone showed up just a few times. The chain has TRBV13 and TRBJ1-2, with 7 bases that match TRBD1. CDR1 is PRHDT, CDR2 FYEKMQ, per germline (reference sequence). The CDR3 sequence is 15 residues long. The V and J ends lost 4 bases and 5 bases, in that order; junction bases with no gene match: 10. The CDR3 loop reads CASSSSDRVVYGYTF. The CDR3 DNA is TGTGCCAGCAGCTCGTCAGACAGGGTCGTGTATGGCTACACCTTC.

The rearrangement links TRBV7-2 to TRBJ2-4; D is uncertain. V was pared by 1 base and J by 0 bases, with 13 bases between. CDR3 length: 17 residues. In germline, CDR1 is SGHTA, CDR2 FQGNSA. CDR3 in amino acids: CASSLDVLMAAKNIQYF. CDR3 in DNA: TGTGCCAGCAGCTTAGACGTTTTGATGGCAGCCAAAAACATTCAGTACTTC. Supplemented by reference TRBV7-2 and TRBJ2-4, the full variable domain reads GAGVSQSPSNKVTEKGKDVELRCDPISGHTALYWYRQSLGQGLEFLIYFQGNSAPDKSGLPSDRFSAERTGGSVSTLTIQRTQQEDSAVYLCASSLDVLMAAKNIQYFGAGTRLSVL.

The chain uses TRBV6-1 and TRBJ1-1, with no clear D. Germline V gene data show CDR1 as MNHNS and CDR2 as SASEGT. The CDR3 consists of 13 residues. V was trimmed by 3 bases and J by 0 bases, leaving 5 bases between them. CDR3 in amino acids: CASSDPLNTEAFF. CDR3 bases: TGTGCCAGCAGTGATCCCTTGAACACTGAAGCTTTCTTT.

This rearrangement joins TRBV7-6 to TRBJ2-2; 11 bases are shared with TRBD2. The V and J ends lost 4 bases and 5 bases, in that order; junction bases with no gene match: 9. Germline V gives CDR1 SGHVS, CDR2 FNYEAQ. The CDR3 consists of 17 residues. Here the CDR3 DNA reads TGTGCCAGCAGCTCATCCCTAGCGGGGGGTTGGACCGGGGAGCTGTTTTTT. It translates to CASSSSLAGGWTGELFF.

The genes are TRBV7-2 and TRBJ1-5; D is unclear. V was cut by 1 base and J by 1 base, with 11 bases left in between. Germline V lookup: CDR1 SGHTA, CDR2 FQGNSA. The CDR3 runs to 16 residues. CDR3 region: CASSLGRASSNQPQHF. In DNA, the CDR3 is TGTGCCAGCAGCTTAGGGCGGGCGAGCAGCAATCAGCCCCAGCATTTT.

The gene calls are TRBV18 and TRBJ2-5; maybe TRBD2 (6 bases). The V and J ends lost 5 bases and 2 bases respectively, with 24 bases between them. The CDR3 is 18 residues long. Looked up from germline, CDR1 is KGHSH and CDR2 is LQKENI. The CDR3 DNA follows: TGTGCCAGCTCATTATTTGAAGTGACTTGGCGGGGACAAGAGACCCAGTACTTC. This codes for CASSLFEVTWRGQETQYF.

J is TRBJ2-1 and V is TRBV5-5; TRBD1 matches at 8 bases. The CDR3 runs to 15 residues. CDR1 is SGHKS and CDR2 is YYEKEE in the germline V gene (reference sequence). The trim removed 0 bases at V and 2 bases at J, leaving 1 base unmatched. The CDR3 DNA sequence: TGTGCCAGCAGCTTGGAACAGGGGGCCTACAATGAGCAGTTCTTC. It codes for CASSLEQGAYNEQFF.

The chain uses TRBV10-1 and TRBJ2-1, with D perhaps TRBD2 (5 bases). The length of the CDR3 is 15 residues. V gave up 2 bases and J gave up 5 bases, with 13 bases separating them. Per the germline V gene, CDR1 is WNHNN and CDR2 is SYGVQD (reference sequence). In DNA, the CDR3 is TGCGCCAGCAGTGAGGATCCCCCCGGGAACAATGAGCAGTTCTTC. It translates to CASSEDPPGNNEQFF.

The rearrangement uses TRBV7-2 and TRBJ2-2; D unclear. The CDR3 spans 16 residues. Germline V gene data show CDR1 as SGHTA and CDR2 as FQGNSA. V was shortened by 1 base and J by 5 bases, with 14 bases between the two germline ends. The CDR3: CASSLETGLSTGELFF. The CDR3 coding sequence is TGTGCCAGCAGCTTAGAAACCGGGTTGAGTACCGGGGAGCTGTTTTTT.

This clone was seen a few times. This chain links TRBV19 with TRBJ1-1; D uncertain. Trimming took 11 bases from V and 6 from J, leaving 19 bases between them. Germline-derived CDR1 and CDR2 are LNHDA and SQIVND (reference sequence). The CDR3 contains 13 residues. The CDR3 here is CAATSSGRPEAFF. The CDR3, as DNA: TGTGCCGCAACATCGAGCGGGCGGCCTGAAGCTTTCTTT.